The clone carrying this T cell receptor beta chain has more than one count but fewer than ten. This CDR3 spans 15 amino acids. V was pared by 6 bases and J by 1 base, with 8 bases of the junction left unmatched. The germline gives CDR1 MNHNS, CDR2 SASEGT. The data were taken from a study of CD4+ T cells in melanoma. TCRdb's copy holds only in-frame clones and misses some; the assay was immunoSEQ multiplex PCR. The table shows about 140,000 clones, with 92% occurring only once. This TCR derives from a human donor with melanoma. The chain uses TRBV6-1 and TRBJ2-5; 7 bases are shared with TRBD1. The CDR3 protein is CASRRSRGSQETQYF. For the CDR3, the DNA is TGTGCCAGCAGGCGCTCCAGGGGGTCCCAAGAGACCCAGTACTTC.